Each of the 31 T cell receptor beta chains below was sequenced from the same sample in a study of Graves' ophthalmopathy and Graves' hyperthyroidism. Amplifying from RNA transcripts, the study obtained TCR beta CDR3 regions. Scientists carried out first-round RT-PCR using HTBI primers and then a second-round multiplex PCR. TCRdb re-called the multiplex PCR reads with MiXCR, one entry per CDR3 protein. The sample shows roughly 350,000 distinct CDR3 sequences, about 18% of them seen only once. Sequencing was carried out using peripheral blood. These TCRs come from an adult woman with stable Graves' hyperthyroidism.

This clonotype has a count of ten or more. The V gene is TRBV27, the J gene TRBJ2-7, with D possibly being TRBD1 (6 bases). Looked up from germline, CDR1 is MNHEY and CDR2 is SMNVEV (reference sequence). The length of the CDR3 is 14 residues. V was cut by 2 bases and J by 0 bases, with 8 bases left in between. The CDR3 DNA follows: TGTGCCAGCAGTTTAAAACAGGGCTCCTACGAGCAGTACTTC. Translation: CASSLKQGSYEQYF.

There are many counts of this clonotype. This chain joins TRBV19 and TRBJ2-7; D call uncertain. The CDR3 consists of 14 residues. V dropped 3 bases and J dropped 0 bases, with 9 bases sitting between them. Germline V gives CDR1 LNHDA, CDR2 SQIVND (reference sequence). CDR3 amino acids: CASSIGTNSYEQYF. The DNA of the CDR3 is TGTGCCAGTAGTATCGGAACGAACTCCTACGAGCAGTACTTC.

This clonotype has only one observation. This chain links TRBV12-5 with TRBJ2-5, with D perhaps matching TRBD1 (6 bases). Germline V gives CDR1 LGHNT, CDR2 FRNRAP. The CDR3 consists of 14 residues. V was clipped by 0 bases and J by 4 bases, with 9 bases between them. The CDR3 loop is CASGLVPGVETQYF. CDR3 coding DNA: TGTGCTAGTGGTTTGGTCCCAGGGGTAGAGACCCAGTACTTC.

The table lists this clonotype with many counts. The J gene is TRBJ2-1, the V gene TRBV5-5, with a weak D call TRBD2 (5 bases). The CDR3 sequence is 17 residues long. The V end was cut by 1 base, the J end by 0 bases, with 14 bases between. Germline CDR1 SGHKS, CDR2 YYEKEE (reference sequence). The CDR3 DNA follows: TGTGCCAGCAGCTTGAGACTTGGGGAGTTCTCCTACAATGAGCAGTTCTTC. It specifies CASSLRLGEFSYNEQFF.

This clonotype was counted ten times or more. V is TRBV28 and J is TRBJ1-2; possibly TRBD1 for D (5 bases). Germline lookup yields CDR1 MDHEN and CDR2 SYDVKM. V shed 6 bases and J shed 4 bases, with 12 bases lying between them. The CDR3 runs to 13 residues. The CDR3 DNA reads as TGTGCCAGCAGCCGCGGACAAGCCTATGGCTACACCTTC. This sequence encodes CASSRGQAYGYTF.

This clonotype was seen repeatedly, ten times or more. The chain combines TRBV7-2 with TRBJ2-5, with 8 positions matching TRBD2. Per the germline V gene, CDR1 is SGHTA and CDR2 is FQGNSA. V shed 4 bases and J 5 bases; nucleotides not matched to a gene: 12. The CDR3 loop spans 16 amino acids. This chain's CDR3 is CASSSVRTGGGETQYF. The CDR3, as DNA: TGTGCCAGCAGCTCCGTTCGAACGGGAGGGGGGGAGACCCAGTACTTC.

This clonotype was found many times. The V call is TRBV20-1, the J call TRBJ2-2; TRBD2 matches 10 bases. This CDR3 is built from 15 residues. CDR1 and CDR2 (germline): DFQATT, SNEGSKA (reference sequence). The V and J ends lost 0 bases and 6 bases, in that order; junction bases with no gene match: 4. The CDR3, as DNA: TGCAGTGCTAGAGATCAAACTAGCGGGGCCGGGGAGCTGTTTTTT. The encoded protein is CSARDQTSGAGELFF.

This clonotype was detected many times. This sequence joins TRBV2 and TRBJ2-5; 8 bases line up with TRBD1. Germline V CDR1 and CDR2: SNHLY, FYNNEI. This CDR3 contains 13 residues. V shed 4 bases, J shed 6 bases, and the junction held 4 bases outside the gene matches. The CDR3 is CASSAPRGQTQYF. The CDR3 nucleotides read TGTGCCAGCAGTGCTCCCAGGGGGCAGACCCAGTACTTC. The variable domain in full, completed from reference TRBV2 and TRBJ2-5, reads EPEVTQTPSHQVTQMGQEVILRCVPISNHLYFYWYRQILGQKVEFLVSFYNNEISEKSEIFDDQFSVERPDGSNFTLKIRSTKLEDSAMYFCASSAPRGQTQYFGPGTRLLVL.

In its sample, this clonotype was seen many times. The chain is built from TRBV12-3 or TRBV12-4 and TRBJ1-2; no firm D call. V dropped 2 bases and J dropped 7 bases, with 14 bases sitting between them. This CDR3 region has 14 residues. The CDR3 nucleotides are TGTGCCAGCAGTTTAAGGGTAAATTCGGGTGGCTACACCTTC. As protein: CASSLRVNSGGYTF.

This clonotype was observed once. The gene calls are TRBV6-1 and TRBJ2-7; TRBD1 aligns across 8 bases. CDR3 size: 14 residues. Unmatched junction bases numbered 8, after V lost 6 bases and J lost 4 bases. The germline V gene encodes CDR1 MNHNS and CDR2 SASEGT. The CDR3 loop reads CASRKGTGWYEQYF. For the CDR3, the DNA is TGTGCCAGCAGAAAAGGGACAGGTTGGTACGAGCAGTACTTC.

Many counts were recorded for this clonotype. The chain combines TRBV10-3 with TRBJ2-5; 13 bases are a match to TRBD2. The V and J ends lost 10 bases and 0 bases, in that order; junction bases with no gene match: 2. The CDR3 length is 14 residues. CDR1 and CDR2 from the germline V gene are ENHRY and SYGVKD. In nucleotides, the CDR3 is TGTGCCACTGGGACTAGCGGGAACCAAGAGACCCAGTACTTC. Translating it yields CATGTSGNQETQYF.

The CDR3 sequence: CASSYRALNTEAFF. The CDR3 coding sequence is TGTGCCAGCAGTTACAGGGCTCTGAACACTGAAGCTTTCTTT. The chain carries TRBV6-2 or TRBV6-3 and TRBJ1-1; D not certain. Germline lookup yields CDR1 MNHEY and CDR2 SVGEGT. V was pared by 2 bases and J by 0 bases, with 7 bases between. The CDR3 contains 14 residues.

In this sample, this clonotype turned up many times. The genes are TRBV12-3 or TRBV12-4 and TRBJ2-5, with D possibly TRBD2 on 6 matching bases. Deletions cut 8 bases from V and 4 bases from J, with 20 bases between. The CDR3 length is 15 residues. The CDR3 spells CASGSVSRDGETQYF. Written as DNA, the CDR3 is TGTGCCAGCGGTTCTGTCTCGCGGGACGGAGAGACCCAGTACTTC.

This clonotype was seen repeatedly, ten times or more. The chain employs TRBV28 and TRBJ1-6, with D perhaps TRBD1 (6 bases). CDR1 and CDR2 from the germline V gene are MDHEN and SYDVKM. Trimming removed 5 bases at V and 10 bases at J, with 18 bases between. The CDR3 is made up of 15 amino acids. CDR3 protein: CASSELQGGESPLHF. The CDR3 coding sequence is TGTGCCAGCAGTGAGCTACAGGGAGGGGAGTCACCCCTCCACTTT.

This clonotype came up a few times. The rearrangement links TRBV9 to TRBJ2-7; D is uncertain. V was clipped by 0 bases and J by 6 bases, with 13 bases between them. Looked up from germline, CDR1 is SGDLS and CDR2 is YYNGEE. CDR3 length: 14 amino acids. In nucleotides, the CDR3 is TGTGCCAGCAGCGTAGAGAGTGAAGGGCCCGAGCAGTACTTC. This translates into CASSVESEGPEQYF.

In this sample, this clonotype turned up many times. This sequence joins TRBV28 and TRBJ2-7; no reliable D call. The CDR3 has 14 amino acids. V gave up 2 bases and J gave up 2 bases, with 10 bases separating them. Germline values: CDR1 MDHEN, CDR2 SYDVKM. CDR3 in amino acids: CASSLGPRPYEQYF. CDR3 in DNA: TGTGCCAGCAGTTTAGGGCCCAGACCCTACGAGCAGTACTTC.

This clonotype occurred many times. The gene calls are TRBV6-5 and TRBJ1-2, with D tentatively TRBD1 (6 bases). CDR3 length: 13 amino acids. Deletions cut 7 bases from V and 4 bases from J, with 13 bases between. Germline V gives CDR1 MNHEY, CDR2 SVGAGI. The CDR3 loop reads CASKLQGIYGYTF. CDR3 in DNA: TGTGCCAGCAAGCTACAGGGCATCTATGGCTACACCTTC.

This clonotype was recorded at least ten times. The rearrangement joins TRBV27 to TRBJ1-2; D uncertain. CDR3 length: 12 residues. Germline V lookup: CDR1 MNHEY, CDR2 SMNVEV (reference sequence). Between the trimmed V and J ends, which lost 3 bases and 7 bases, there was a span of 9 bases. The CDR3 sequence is CASSFQDRGYTF. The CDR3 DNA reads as TGTGCCAGCAGTTTTCAGGATCGTGGCTACACCTTC.

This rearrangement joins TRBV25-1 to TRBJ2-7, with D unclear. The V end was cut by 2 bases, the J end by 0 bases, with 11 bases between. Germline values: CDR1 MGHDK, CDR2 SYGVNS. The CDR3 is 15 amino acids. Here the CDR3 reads CASSEEGVTSYEQYF. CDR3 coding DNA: TGTGCCAGCAGTGAAGAAGGTGTCACCTCCTACGAGCAGTACTTC.

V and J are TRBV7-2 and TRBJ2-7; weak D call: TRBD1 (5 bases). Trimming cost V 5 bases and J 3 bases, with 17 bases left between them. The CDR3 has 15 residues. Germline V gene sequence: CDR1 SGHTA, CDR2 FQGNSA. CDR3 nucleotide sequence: TGTGCCAGCAGCCAGGCGTCAGGGAACCTCTACGAGCAGTACTTC. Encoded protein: CASSQASGNLYEQYF.

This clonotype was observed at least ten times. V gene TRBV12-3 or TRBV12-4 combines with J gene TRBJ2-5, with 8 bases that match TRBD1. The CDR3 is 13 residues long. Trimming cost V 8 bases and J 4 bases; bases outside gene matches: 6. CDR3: CASGLGTGETQYF. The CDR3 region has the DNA TGTGCCAGCGGGCTGGGGACAGGAGAGACCCAGTACTTC.

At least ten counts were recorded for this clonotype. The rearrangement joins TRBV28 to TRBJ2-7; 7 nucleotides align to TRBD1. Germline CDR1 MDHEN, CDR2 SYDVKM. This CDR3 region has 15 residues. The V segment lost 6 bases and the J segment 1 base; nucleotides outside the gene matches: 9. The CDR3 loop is CASSPRRDSSYEQYF. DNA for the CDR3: TGTGCCAGCAGCCCGCGACGGGACAGTTCCTACGAGCAGTACTTC.

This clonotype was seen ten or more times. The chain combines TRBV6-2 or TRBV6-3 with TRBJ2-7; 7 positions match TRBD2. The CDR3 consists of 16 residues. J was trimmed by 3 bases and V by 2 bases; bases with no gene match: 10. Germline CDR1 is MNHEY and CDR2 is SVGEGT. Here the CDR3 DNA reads TGTGCCAGCAGTTACGGGAGGGCTAGCGGATACTACGAGCAGTACTTC. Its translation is CASSYGRASGYYEQYF.

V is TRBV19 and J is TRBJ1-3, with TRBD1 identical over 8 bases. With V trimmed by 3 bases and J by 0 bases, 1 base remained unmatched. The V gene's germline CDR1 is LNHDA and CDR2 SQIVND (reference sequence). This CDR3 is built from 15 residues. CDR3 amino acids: CASSMDRDSGNTIYF. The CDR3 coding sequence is TGTGCCAGTAGTATGGACAGGGACTCTGGAAACACCATATATTTT.

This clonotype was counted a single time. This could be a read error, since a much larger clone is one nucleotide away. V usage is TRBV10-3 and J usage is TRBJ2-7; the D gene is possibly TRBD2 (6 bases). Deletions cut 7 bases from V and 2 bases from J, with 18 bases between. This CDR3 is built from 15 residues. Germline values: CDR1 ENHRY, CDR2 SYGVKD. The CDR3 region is CAIKASGSGAYEQYV. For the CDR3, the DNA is TGTGCCATCAAAGCTTCCGGGAGTGGGGCCTACGAGCAGTACGTC.

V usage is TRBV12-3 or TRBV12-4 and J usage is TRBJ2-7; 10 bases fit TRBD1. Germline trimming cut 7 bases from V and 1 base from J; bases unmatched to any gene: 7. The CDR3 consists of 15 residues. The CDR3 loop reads CASMVGDRGSYEQYF. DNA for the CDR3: TGTGCCAGCATGGTGGGGGACAGGGGATCCTACGAGCAGTACTTC.

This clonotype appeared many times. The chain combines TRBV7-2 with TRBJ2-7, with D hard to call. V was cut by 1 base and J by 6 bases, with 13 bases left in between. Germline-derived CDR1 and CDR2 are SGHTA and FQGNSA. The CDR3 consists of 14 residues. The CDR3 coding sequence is TGTGCCAGCAGCTTAGGAGTAGACCGAATCGAGCAGTACTTC. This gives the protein CASSLGVDRIEQYF.

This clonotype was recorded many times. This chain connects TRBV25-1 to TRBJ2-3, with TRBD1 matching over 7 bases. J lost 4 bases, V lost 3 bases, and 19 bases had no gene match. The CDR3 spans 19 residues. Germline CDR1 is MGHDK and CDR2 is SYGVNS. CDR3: CASSEFLVRARRGPDTQYF. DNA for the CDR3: TGTGCCAGCAGTGAGTTTCTGGTCAGGGCGCGAAGGGGGCCAGATACGCAGTATTTT.

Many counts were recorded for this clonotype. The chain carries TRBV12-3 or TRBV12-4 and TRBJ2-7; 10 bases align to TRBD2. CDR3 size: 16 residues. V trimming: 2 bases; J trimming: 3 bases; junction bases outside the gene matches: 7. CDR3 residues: CASSLKSGRALYEQYF. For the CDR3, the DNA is TGTGCCAGCAGTTTAAAAAGCGGGAGGGCCCTCTACGAGCAGTACTTC.

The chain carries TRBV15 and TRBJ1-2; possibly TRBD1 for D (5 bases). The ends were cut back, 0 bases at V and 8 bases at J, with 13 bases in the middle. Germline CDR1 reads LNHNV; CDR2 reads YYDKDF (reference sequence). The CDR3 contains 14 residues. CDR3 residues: CATSRDRGTGGYTF. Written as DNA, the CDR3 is TGTGCCACCAGCAGAGATCGGGGCACGGGGGGCTACACCTTC. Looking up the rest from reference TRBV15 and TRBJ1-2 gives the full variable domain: DAMVIQNPRYQVTQFGKPVTLSCSQTLNHNVMYWYQQKSSQAPKLLFHYYDKDFNNEADTPDNFQSRRPNTSFCFLDIRSPGLGDTAMYLCATSRDRGTGGYTFGSGTRLTVV.

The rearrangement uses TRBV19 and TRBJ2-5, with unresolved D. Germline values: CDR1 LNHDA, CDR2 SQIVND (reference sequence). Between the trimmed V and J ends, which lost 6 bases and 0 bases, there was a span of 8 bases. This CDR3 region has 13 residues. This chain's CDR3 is CASSRTDQETQYF. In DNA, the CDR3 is TGTGCCAGTAGCCGAACAGACCAAGAGACCCAGTACTTC. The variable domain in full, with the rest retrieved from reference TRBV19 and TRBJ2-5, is DGGITQSPKYLFRKEGQNVTLSCEQNLNHDAMYWYRQDPGQGLRLIYYSQIVNDFQKGDIAEGYSVSREKKESFPLTVTSAQKNPTAFYLCASSRTDQETQYFGPGTRLLVL.